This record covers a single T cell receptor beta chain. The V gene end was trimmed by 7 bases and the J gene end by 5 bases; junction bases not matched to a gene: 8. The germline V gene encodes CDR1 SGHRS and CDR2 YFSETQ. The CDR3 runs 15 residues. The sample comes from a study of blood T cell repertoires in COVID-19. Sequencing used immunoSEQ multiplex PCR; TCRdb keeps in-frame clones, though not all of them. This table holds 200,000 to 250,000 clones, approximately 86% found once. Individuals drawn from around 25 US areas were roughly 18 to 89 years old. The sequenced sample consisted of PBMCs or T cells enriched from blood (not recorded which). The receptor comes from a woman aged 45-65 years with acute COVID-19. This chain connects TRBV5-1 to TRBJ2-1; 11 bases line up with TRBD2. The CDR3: CASGTSGTNDNEQFF. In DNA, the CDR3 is TGCGCCAGCGGGACTAGCGGTACAAATGACAATGAGCAGTTCTTC.